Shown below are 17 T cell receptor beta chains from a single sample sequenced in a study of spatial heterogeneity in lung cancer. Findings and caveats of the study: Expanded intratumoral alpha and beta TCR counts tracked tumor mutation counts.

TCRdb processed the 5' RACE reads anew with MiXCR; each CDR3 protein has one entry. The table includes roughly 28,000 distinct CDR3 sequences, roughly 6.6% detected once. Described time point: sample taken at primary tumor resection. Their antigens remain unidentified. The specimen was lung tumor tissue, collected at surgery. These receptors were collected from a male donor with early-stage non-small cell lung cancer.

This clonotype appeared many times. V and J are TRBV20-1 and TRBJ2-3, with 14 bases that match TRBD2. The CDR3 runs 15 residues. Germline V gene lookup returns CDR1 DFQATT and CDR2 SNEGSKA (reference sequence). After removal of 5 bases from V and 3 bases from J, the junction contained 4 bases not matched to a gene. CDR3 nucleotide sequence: TGCAGTGCTGGACTAGCGGGGGGCTCGACAGATACGCAGTATTTT. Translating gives CSAGLAGGSTDTQYF.

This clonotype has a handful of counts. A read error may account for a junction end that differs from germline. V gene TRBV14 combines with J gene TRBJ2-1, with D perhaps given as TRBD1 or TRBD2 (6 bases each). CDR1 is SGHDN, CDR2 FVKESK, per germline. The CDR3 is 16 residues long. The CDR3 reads CACSLRTGGERNEQFF. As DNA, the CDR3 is TGTGCCTGCAGCCTACGTACCGGGGGCGAACGGAATGAGCAGTTCTTC.

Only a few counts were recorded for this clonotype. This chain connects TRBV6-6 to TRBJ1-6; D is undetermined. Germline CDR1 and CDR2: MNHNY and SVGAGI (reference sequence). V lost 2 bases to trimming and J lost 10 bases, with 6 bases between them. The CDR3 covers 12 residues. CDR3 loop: CASSYRGSPLHF. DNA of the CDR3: TGTGCCAGCAGTTACCGTGGATCACCCCTCCACTTT.

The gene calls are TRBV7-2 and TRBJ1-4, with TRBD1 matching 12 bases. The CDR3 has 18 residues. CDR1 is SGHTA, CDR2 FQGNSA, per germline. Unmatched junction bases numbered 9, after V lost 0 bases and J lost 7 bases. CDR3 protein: CASSLATGTGGVVEKLFF. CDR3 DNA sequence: TGTGCCAGCAGCTTAGCAACCGGGACAGGGGGCGTTGTTGAAAAACTGTTTTTT.

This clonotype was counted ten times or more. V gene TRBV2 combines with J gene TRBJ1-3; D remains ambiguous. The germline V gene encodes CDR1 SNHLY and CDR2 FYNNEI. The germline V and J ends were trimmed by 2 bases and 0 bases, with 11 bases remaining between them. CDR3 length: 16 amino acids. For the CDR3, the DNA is TGTGCCAGCAGTGAATTGTGGATTCTCTCTGGAAACACCATATATTTT. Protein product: CASSELWILSGNTIYF.

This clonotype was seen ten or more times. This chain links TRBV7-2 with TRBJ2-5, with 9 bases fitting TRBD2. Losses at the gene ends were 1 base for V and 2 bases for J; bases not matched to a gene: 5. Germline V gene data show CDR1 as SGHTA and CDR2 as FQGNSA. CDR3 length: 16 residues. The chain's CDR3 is CASSLGAGGRQETQYF. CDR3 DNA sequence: TGTGCCAGCAGCTTAGGGGCGGGGGGGCGTCAAGAGACCCAGTACTTC.

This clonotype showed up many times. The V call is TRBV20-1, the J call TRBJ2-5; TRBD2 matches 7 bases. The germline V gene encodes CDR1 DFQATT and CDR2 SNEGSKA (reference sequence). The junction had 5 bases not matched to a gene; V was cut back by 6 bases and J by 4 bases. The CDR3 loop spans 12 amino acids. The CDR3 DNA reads TGCAGTGCCTGGACTAGTACAGAGACCCAGTACTTC. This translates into CSAWTSTETQYF.

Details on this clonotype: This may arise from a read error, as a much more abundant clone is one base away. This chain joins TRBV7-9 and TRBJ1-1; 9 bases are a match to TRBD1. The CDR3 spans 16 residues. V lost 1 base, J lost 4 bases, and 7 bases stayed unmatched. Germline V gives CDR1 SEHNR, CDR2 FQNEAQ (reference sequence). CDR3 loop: CASSLDPGQGGTEAFF. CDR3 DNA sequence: TGTGCCAGCAGCTTAGATCCGGGACAGGGAGGCACTGAAGCTTTCTTT.

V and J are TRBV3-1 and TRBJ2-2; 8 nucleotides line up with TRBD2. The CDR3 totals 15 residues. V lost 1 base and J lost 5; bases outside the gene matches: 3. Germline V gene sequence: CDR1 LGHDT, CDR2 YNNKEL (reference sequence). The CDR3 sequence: CASSQVAGNTGELFF. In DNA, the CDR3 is TGTGCCAGCAGCCAAGTAGCGGGGAATACCGGGGAGCTGTTTTTT. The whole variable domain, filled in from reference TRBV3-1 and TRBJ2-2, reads DTAVSQTPKYLVTQMGNDKSIKCEQNLGHDTMYWYKQDSKKFLKIMFSYNNKELIINETVPNRFSPKSPDKAHLNLHINSLELGDSAVYFCASSQVAGNTGELFFGEGSRLTVL.

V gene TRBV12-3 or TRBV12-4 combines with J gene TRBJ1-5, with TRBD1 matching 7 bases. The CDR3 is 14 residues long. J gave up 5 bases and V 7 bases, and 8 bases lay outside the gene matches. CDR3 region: CASTQTGYDQPQHF. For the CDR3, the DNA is TGTGCCAGCACACAGACAGGGTATGATCAGCCCCAGCATTTT.

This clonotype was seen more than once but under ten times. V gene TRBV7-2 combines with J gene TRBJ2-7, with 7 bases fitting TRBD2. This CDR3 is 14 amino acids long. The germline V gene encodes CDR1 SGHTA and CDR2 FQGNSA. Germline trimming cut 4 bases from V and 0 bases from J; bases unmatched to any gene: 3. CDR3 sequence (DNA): TGTGCCAGCAGCTCCCCGGGGGGCTCCTACGAGCAGTACTTC. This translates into CASSSPGGSYEQYF.

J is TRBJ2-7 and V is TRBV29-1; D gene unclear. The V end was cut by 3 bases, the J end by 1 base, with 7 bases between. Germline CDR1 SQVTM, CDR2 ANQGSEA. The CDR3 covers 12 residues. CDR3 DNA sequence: TGCAGCGTTGAGGTACAGTCCTACGAGCAGTACTTC. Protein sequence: CSVEVQSYEQYF.

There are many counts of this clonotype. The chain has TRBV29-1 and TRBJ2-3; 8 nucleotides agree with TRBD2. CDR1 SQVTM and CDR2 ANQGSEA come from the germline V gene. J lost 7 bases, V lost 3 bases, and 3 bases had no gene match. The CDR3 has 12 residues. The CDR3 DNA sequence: TGCAGCGTTGAGGGCGGGGGGTATACGCAGTATTTT. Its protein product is CSVEGGGYTQYF.

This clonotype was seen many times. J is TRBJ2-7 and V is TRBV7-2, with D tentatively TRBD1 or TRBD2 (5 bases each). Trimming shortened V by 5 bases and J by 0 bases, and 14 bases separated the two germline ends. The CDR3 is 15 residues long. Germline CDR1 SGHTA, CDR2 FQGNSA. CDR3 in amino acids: CASSLGPLFSYEQYF. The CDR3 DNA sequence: TGTGCCAGCAGCCTGGGACCGCTGTTCTCCTACGAGCAGTACTTC.

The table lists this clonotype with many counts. DNA for the CDR3: TGCAGTGCTAGCGGGGGGGCTTACGAGCAGTACTTC. Its protein product is CSASGGAYEQYF. The gene calls are TRBV20-1 and TRBJ2-7; 8 bases map to TRBD2. CDR1 and CDR2 (germline): DFQATT, SNEGSKA (reference sequence). J gave up 4 bases and V 3 bases, and 2 bases lay outside the gene matches. This CDR3 is 12 amino acids long.

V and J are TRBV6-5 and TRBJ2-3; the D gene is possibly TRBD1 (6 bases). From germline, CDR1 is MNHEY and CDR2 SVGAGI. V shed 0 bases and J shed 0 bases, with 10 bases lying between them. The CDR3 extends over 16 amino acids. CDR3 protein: CASSYSIGGSTDTQYF. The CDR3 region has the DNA TGTGCCAGCAGTTACTCGATAGGGGGAAGCACAGATACGCAGTATTTT.

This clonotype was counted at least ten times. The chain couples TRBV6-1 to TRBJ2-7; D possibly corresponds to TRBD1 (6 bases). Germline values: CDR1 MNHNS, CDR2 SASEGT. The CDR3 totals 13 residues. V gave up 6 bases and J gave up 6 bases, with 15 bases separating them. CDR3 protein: CASSSKGDREQYF. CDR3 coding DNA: TGTGCCAGCAGCTCGAAGGGGGACCGCGAGCAGTACTTC.